This record concerns one T cell receptor beta chain sequence. Sequencing was performed with immunoSEQ multiplex PCR; in TCRdb, only in-frame clones are kept and a portion is missing. The table has approximately 66,000 clones, more than 85% seen once. The sample belongs to a study of T cell changes during pregnancy in multiple sclerosis. V gave up 1 base and J gave up 2 bases; unmatched junction bases: 5. Germline-derived CDR1 and CDR2 are SGHAT and FQNNGV. The CDR3 is 17 amino acids. This specimen consisted of CD8+ T cells from peripheral blood mononuclear cells, obtained before pregnancy. This receptor was taken from a female donor with multiple sclerosis, enrolled in a pregnancy study. The genes are TRBV11-2 and TRBJ2-1, with 10 bases lining up with TRBD2. CDR3 nucleotide sequence: TGTGCCAGCAGCTTAGGCCCCACTAGCGGGGCCTACAATGAGCAGTTCTTC. Translation: CASSLGPTSGAYNEQFF.